A single sample is the source of the 7 T cell receptor beta chains below, sequenced in a study of cytomegalovirus exposure and HLA in healthy donors. Produced via immunoSEQ multiplex PCR; TCRdb's table is partial and in-frame only. In the table there are 100,000 to 150,000 clones, 86% of which are singletons. Material for sequencing was PBMCs. Receptor source: a man aged 18-30 years in good health and CMV-seronegative.

This clone was picked up one time. J is TRBJ1-1 and V is TRBV30, with 9 bases identical to TRBD1. Germline CDR1 is GTSNPN and CDR2 is SVGIG (reference sequence). This CDR3 is built from 17 residues. The V gene end was trimmed by 7 bases and the J gene end by 0 bases; junction bases not matched to a gene: 15. CDR3 loop: CAYRDRVGVGMNTEAFF. DNA for the CDR3: TGTGCCTACCGGGACAGGGTGGGGGTCGGCATGAACACTGAAGCTTTCTTT.

This chain joins TRBV5-1 and TRBJ2-7, with D perhaps TRBD2 (5 bases). Per the germline V gene, CDR1 is SGHRS and CDR2 is YFSETQ. Trimming removed 3 bases from V and 3 bases from J, with 13 bases in between. The length of the CDR3 is 14 residues. CDR3 region: CASSSMSGIYEQYF. The CDR3 coding sequence is TGCGCCAGCAGCTCGATGTCGGGGATCTACGAGCAGTACTTC.

This chain links TRBV11-2 with TRBJ1-2; 10 bases match TRBD1. CDR3 length: 17 residues. CDR1 and CDR2 (germline): SGHAT, FQNNGV. V was pared by 2 bases and J by 5 bases, with 11 bases of the junction left unmatched. CDR3 amino acids: CASSLRQGARDSYGYTF. The CDR3 DNA follows: TGTGCCAGCAGCTTAAGACAGGGGGCGCGGGACTCTTATGGCTACACCTTC.

The rearrangement joins TRBV27 to TRBJ2-7; TRBD2 is a possible D gene (6 bases). Germline V gene sequence: CDR1 MNHEY, CDR2 SMNVEV (reference sequence). The V end lost 0 bases, the J end lost 3 bases, and 12 bases lay between the germline ends. CDR3 length: 15 amino acids. The CDR3 protein is CASSLSSGLYYEQYF. The DNA of the CDR3 is TGTGCCAGCAGTTTATCTTCTGGACTATACTACGAGCAGTACTTC.

The rearrangement links TRBV29-1 to TRBJ1-1; D possibly corresponds to TRBD1 (6 bases). There are 13 residues in the CDR3. With 8 bases removed from V and 1 base from J, the gap between germline ends came to 14 bases. The germline gives CDR1 SQVTM, CDR2 ANQGSEA. In DNA, the CDR3 is TGCAGCTTCTTATGGGGGCCGAACACTGAAGCTTTCTTT. It translates to CSFLWGPNTEAFF.

This clone was detected once. The V gene is TRBV6-1, the J gene TRBJ2-3; the match to TRBD1 covers 7 bases. V lost 6 bases and J lost 3; bases outside the gene matches: 9. The germline V gene has CDR1 MNHNS and CDR2 SASEGT. This CDR3 is built from 15 residues. CDR3: CASSGGTARTDTQYF. In DNA, the CDR3 is TGTGCCAGCAGCGGTGGGACAGCCCGGACAGATACGCAGTATTTT.

The chain joins TRBV5-1 to TRBJ2-7, with D possibly matching TRBD2 (7 bases). The CDR3 runs 15 residues. Trimming removed 0 bases at V and 3 bases at J, with 13 bases between. The germline gives CDR1 SGHRS, CDR2 YFSETQ. The CDR3 DNA reads as TGCGCCAGCAGCTTGGTAGGGGGGGTTTACTACGAGCAGTACTTC. Translating gives CASSLVGGVYYEQYF.